This TCR beta chain was profiled in a study of Ad26.COV2.S vaccination and SARS-CoV-2 variants. Study-level findings and limits: Vaccine and placebo recipients had similar non-spike TCR breadth. After vaccination, reports described spike-specific CD8+ and CD4+ T cell responses as showing substantial breadth.

Sequencing used immunoSEQ multiplex PCR; TCRdb keeps in-frame clones, though not all of them. Of fewer than 500,000 clones listed, 75% to 95% are singletons. Notes on this clone: What it binds is unknown.

As to treatment: 15 to 20 received Ad26.COV2.S at low or high dose, single or two shots; 5 received placebo; per-sample allocation not given. The samples were gathered on day 63 after the first injection of vaccine or placebo. Donation came from an adult in Boston who was aged 18-55 years. V lost 0 bases and J 0 bases, leaving 25 bases between the germline ends. This CDR3 is 20 amino acids long. Germline CDR1 SGHKS, CDR2 YYEKEE (reference sequence). Source: peripheral blood, taken in a trial of Ad26.COV2.S vaccine versus placebo. The sequence was collected from a person between 18 and 59 years old who received the Ad26.COV2.S COVID-19 vaccine or a placebo. This chain joins TRBV5-5 and TRBJ2-7; D tentatively fits TRBD1 or TRBD2 (5 bases each). Here the CDR3 DNA reads TGTGCCAGCAGCTTGGTAAGAGGGGTATCCCCCGAACGGAGCTCCTACGAGCAGTACTTC. It is translated as CASSLVRGVSPERSSYEQYF.